Presented here are 5 T cell receptor beta chains from one specimen sequenced in a study of T cell repertoires in cytomegalovirus infection. One entry per CDR3 protein, called by TCRdb with MiXCR from the reads. There are about 160,000 distinct CDR3 sequences in the sample; about a fifth occur only once, and roughly 25% lies in the top ten. No antigens are known for them. The sample in question was CD8+ T cells from cultured PBMCs, obtained from culture after CMV antigen stimulation. These receptors were collected from a human donor in good health (CMV status not recorded). Some clones in this sample may be carry-over from other donors' samples.

The V gene is TRBV9, the J gene TRBJ2-3; D remains unclear. The germline V gene encodes CDR1 SGDLS and CDR2 YYNGEE. Trimming stripped 0 bases from V and 3 bases from J, with 2 bases between. This CDR3 has 12 residues. This CDR3 reads CASSVVTDTQYF. The CDR3 DNA is TGTGCCAGCAGCGTAGTTACAGATACGCAGTATTTT.

This clonotype was observed at least ten times. The gene calls are TRBV6-2 or TRBV6-3 and TRBJ1-5; TRBD1 is a possible D gene (6 bases). The germline gives CDR1 MNHEY, CDR2 SVGEGT. The CDR3 covers 16 residues. The ends were cut back, 5 bases at V and 3 bases at J, with 17 bases in the middle. CDR3: CASSPPSGGANQPQHF. Here the CDR3 DNA reads TGTGCCAGCAGTCCCCCAAGCGGGGGGGCCAATCAGCCCCAGCATTTT.

The chain employs TRBV27 and TRBJ2-1; D remains unclear. V was pared by 5 bases and J by 1 base, with 12 bases between. The CDR3 is 15 amino acids. Germline lookup yields CDR1 MNHEY and CDR2 SMNVEV (reference sequence). In nucleotides, the CDR3 is TGTGCCAGCAGTCCCCCGCCCGCTTCCTACAATGAGCAGTTCTTC. Amino acids: CASSPPPASYNEQFF.

This clonotype turned up a few times. This rearrangement joins TRBV30 to TRBJ2-1; TRBD2 matches at 7 bases. Looked up from germline, CDR1 is GTSNPN and CDR2 is SVGIG (reference sequence). V gave up 2 bases and J gave up 4 bases; unmatched junction bases: 5. The CDR3 is 14 amino acids. The CDR3 protein is CAWSMRGLYNEQFF. CDR3 nucleotides: TGTGCCTGGAGTATGCGGGGGTTATACAATGAGCAGTTCTTC.

This chain connects TRBV19 to TRBJ2-1; 11 bases align to TRBD2. CDR3 size: 14 residues. Per the germline V gene, CDR1 is LNHDA and CDR2 is SQIVND (reference sequence). Trimming cost V 7 bases and J 4 bases; bases outside gene matches: 3. The chain's CDR3 is CASTSGGRYNEQFF. CDR3 in DNA: TGTGCCAGTACTAGCGGGGGGCGATACAATGAGCAGTTCTTC.